Each of the 24 T cell receptor beta chains below was sequenced from the same sample in a study of neurological immune-mediated disorders. Time point: technical triplicate 3. TCRdb processed the 5' RACE reads anew with MiXCR; each CDR3 protein has one entry. This table has some 30,000 distinct CDR3 sequences, approximately 15% appearing once. Source material: CD4+ T cells from blood. The source of these receptors is a female donor with HTLV-1-associated myelopathy (HAM/TSP).

This clonotype showed up many times. The chain employs TRBV29-1 and TRBJ2-5; D may be TRBD1 (5 bases). V was cut by 4 bases and J by 0 bases, with 18 bases left in between. The CDR3 is made up of 16 amino acids. The V gene's germline CDR1 is SQVTM and CDR2 ANQGSEA. CDR3 sequence: CSVVLTRQNYQETQYF. The CDR3 DNA is TGCAGCGTTGTCCTTACGAGACAGAACTACCAAGAGACCCAGTACTTC.

Ten or more counts support this clonotype. The chain has TRBV7-2 and TRBJ2-3; the match to TRBD2 covers 8 bases. With V trimmed by 8 bases and J by 3 bases, 10 bases remained unmatched. CDR1 and CDR2 from the germline V gene are SGHTA and FQGNSA. The CDR3 spans 15 residues. The CDR3 nucleotides are TGTGCCAGCGCTGTAGCCGGGGGGGCTACAGATACGCAGTATTTT. It translates to CASAVAGGATDTQYF.

Many counts were recorded for this clonotype. The chain uses TRBV25-1 and TRBJ2-5, with D perhaps matching TRBD2 (5 bases). Germline values: CDR1 MGHDK, CDR2 SYGVNS. This CDR3 has 15 amino acids. Trimming shortened V by 5 bases and J by 1 base, and 14 bases separated the two germline ends. This CDR3 reads CASSRVRAIQETQYF. For the CDR3, the DNA is TGTGCCAGCAGTAGGGTGAGGGCGATCCAAGAGACCCAGTACTTC.

This clonotype was seen just once. The chain has TRBV29-1 and TRBJ1-1, with no clear D. The V gene lost 4 bases and the J gene lost 2 bases, with 8 bases spanning the gap. The CDR3 contains 12 residues. CDR1 and CDR2 (germline): SQVTM, ANQGSEA. CDR3 protein: CSVGRSNTEAFF. As DNA, the CDR3 is TGCAGCGTTGGGCGGTCTAACACTGAAGCTTTCTTT.

Ten or more counts support this clonotype. The chain uses TRBV5-5 and TRBJ2-5; D is unresolved. There are 14 residues in the CDR3. Germline CDR1 is SGHKS and CDR2 is YYEKEE (reference sequence). V was pared by 0 bases and J by 2 bases, with 8 bases between. CDR3 sequence reads: CASSLELGQETQYF. The DNA for the CDR3 is TGTGCCAGCAGCTTGGAGCTAGGTCAAGAGACCCAGTACTTC. The full variable domain, in which reference TRBV5-5 and TRBJ2-5 provide the parts outside the CDR3, is DAGVTQSPTHLIKTRGQQVTLRCSPISGHKSVSWYQQVLGQGPQFIFQYYEKEERGRGNFPDRFSARQFPNYSSELNVNALLLGDSALYLCASSLELGQETQYFGPGTRLLVL.

This clonotype was observed many times. J is TRBJ2-3 and V is TRBV5-1; D gene ambiguous. V shed 5 bases and J shed 1 base, with 8 bases lying between them. In germline, CDR1 is SGHRS, CDR2 YFSETQ. The CDR3 contains 13 residues. In DNA, the CDR3 is TGCGCCAGCAGGAAGCAGGGCACAGATACGCAGTATTTT. Its translation is CASRKQGTDTQYF.

This clonotype was observed at least ten times. The chain carries TRBV30 and TRBJ2-1, with D unclear. Trimming left V 5 bases short and J 0 bases short, with 11 bases between. The germline V gene encodes CDR1 GTSNPN and CDR2 SVGIG (reference sequence). This CDR3 has 14 residues. CDR3: CAWGTSSSYNEQFF. The CDR3 DNA sequence: TGTGCCTGGGGCACTTCGAGCTCCTACAATGAGCAGTTCTTC.

This clonotype was counted ten times or more. This chain links TRBV11-1 with TRBJ2-5; D tentatively fits TRBD1 or TRBD2 (5 bases each). The V and J ends lost 3 bases and 2 bases respectively, with 10 bases between them. Germline CDR1 SGHAT, CDR2 FQDESV (reference sequence). CDR3 length: 14 residues. The CDR3 here is CASSFRWGQETQYF. In DNA form, the CDR3 reads TGTGCCAGCAGCTTCAGATGGGGGCAAGAGACCCAGTACTTC.

Worth noting for this clonotype: A read error may produce the germline difference seen at one junction end. The genes are TRBV6-2 or TRBV6-3 and TRBJ2-5, with 7 bases aligning to TRBD1. In germline, CDR1 is MNHEY, CDR2 SVGEGT. The CDR3 totals 15 residues. CDR3 residues: CASSYPGQAQKTQYF. The CDR3 DNA reads as TGTGCCAGTAGTTACCCCGGACAGGCCCAAAAGACCCAGTACTTC.

This clonotype was observed at least ten times. The chain has TRBV5-1 and TRBJ1-6, with D possibly TRBD1 on 6 matching bases. Between the trimmed V and J ends, which lost 6 bases and 8 bases, there was a span of 21 bases. The germline V gene has CDR1 SGHRS and CDR2 YFSETQ. The CDR3 covers 16 residues. CDR3 in amino acids: CASIELAGRGDSPLHF. CDR3 nucleotide sequence: TGCGCCAGCATCGAATTGGCGGGCAGGGGCGATTCACCCCTCCACTTT.

The sample holds many counts of this clonotype. The J gene is TRBJ2-1, the V gene TRBV3-1; D is uncertain. Germline V gene lookup returns CDR1 LGHDT and CDR2 YNNKEL (reference sequence). The CDR3 spans 16 residues. Trimming removed 4 bases from V and 0 bases from J, with 13 bases in between. CDR3 sequence: CASSPNPRHSYNEQFF. In nucleotides, the CDR3 is TGTGCCAGCAGCCCCAACCCCCGTCACTCCTACAATGAGCAGTTCTTC.

This clonotype came up many times. The V gene is TRBV5-5, the J gene TRBJ2-2; no clear D. The V gene lost 6 bases and the J gene lost 4 bases, with 31 bases spanning the gap. Germline CDR1 SGHKS, CDR2 YYEKEE (reference sequence). The CDR3 is 20 amino acids. In DNA, the CDR3 is TGTGCCAGCACCACTACAACGACGGCGGTCACCCGGTCGTTCACCGGGGAGCTGTTTTTT. The encoded protein is CASTTTTTAVTRSFTGELFF.

This clonotype was picked up many times. The J gene is TRBJ1-2, the V gene TRBV11-1, with 8 bases that match TRBD1. Germline loops: CDR1 SGHAT, CDR2 FQDESV (reference sequence). CDR3 length equals 15 residues. V dropped 5 bases and J dropped 0; count of bases not matched to a gene: 5. CDR3 amino acids: CASSIRTGTNYGYTF. The CDR3 coding sequence is TGTGCCAGCAGCATACGGACAGGGACTAACTATGGCTACACCTTC.

Ten or more counts support this clonotype. The rearrangement links TRBV6-5 to TRBJ2-1; the D gene is possibly TRBD1 (5 bases). CDR1 MNHEY and CDR2 SVGAGI come from the germline V gene. V shed 6 bases and J shed 8 bases, with 20 bases lying between them. This CDR3 is built from 15 residues. CDR3 loop: CASSLGLSRADEQFF. Written as DNA, the CDR3 is TGTGCCAGCAGCCTGGGGCTGAGTAGGGCCGATGAGCAGTTCTTC.

In this sample, this clonotype turned up many times. The V and J genes are TRBV6-5 and TRBJ2-7; D may match TRBD1 or TRBD2 (5 bases each). The CDR3 has 12 amino acids. Trimming removed 8 bases at V and 2 bases at J, with 10 bases between. Germline values: CDR1 MNHEY, CDR2 SVGAGI. The CDR3 loop is CASWDRPYEQYF. The CDR3 DNA sequence: TGTGCCAGCTGGGACCGGCCCTACGAGCAGTACTTC.

This clonotype was found many times. The chain has TRBV6-6 and TRBJ2-3; 8 bases are shared with TRBD2. The V and J ends lost 10 bases and 6 bases, in that order; junction bases with no gene match: 12. Germline V gene data show CDR1 as MNHNY and CDR2 as SVGAGI (reference sequence). There are 14 residues in the CDR3. The DNA for the CDR3 is TGTGCCACTCGGACTAGCCCTGAATCGGATACGCAGTATTTT. As protein: CATRTSPESDTQYF.

This clonotype was observed at least ten times. The chain links TRBV3-1 to TRBJ2-3, with D perhaps TRBD2 (5 bases). V lost 1 base to trimming and J lost 6 bases, with 17 bases between them. The CDR3 runs to 16 residues. Germline assignment: CDR1 LGHDT and CDR2 YNNKEL (reference sequence). The CDR3 reads CASSQAGLAPGDTQYF. As DNA, the CDR3 is TGTGCCAGCAGCCAAGCGGGCCTAGCCCCGGGGGATACGCAGTATTTT.

This clonotype appeared many times. The V call is TRBV13, the J call TRBJ2-7; TRBD2 matches at 11 bases. This CDR3 comprises 17 residues. After removal of 2 bases from V and 0 bases from J, the junction contained 6 bases not matched to a gene. The germline gives CDR1 PRHDT, CDR2 FYEKMQ (reference sequence). CDR3 coding DNA: TGTGCCAGCAGCTTATTTAGCGGGAGGGAAAGCTCCTACGAGCAGTACTTC. It yields the protein CASSLFSGRESSYEQYF.

This clonotype was seen ten or more times. The chain joins TRBV12-3 or TRBV12-4 to TRBJ2-3; D might be TRBD2 (5 bases). Trimming cost V 6 bases and J 5 bases, with 15 bases left between them. The CDR3 contains 14 residues. The CDR3 is CASSGGQAVDTQYF. The DNA of the CDR3 is TGTGCCAGCAGCGGAGGTCAAGCGGTAGATACGCAGTATTTT.

The gene calls are TRBV25-1 and TRBJ2-5; no definite D call. The CDR3 is made up of 15 amino acids. Germline CDR1 reads MGHDK; CDR2 reads SYGVNS. The V gene lost 3 bases and the J gene lost 0 bases, with 11 bases spanning the gap. The CDR3 nucleotides read TGTGCCAGCAGTGACATGGGAAGACACCAAGAGACCCAGTACTTC. Amino acid sequence: CASSDMGRHQETQYF.

This clonotype was recorded at least ten times. CDR3 nucleotide sequence: TGTGCCAGCAGCTTAGGGGCCAACAATGAGCAGTTCTTC. Translated: CASSLGANNEQFF. The chain uses TRBV7-6 and TRBJ2-1, with unresolved D. Trimming took off 1 base at V and 5 bases at J, with 6 bases between the two ends. This CDR3 region has 13 residues. CDR1 and CDR2 (germline): SGHVS, FNYEAQ.

This clonotype was picked up many times. The gene calls are TRBV5-1 and TRBJ2-5; TRBD2 aligns across 7 bases. V trimming: 0 bases; J trimming: 2 bases; junction bases outside the gene matches: 7. Per germline, CDR1 SGHRS and CDR2 YFSETQ. The CDR3 consists of 16 residues. CDR3 in amino acids: CASSLGGGTAQETQYF. The CDR3 DNA reads TGCGCCAGCAGCTTGGGGGGGGGGACGGCACAAGAGACCCAGTACTTC.

This clonotype was counted at least ten times. The chain recombines TRBV7-2 with TRBJ2-5, with 11 bases fitting TRBD1. This CDR3 has 13 amino acids. Germline V CDR1 and CDR2: SGHTA, FQGNSA. The junction had 4 bases not matched to a gene; V was cut back by 5 bases and J by 8 bases. In DNA form, the CDR3 reads TGTGCCAGCAGCCAGGGACAGGGGGGAACCCAGTACTTC. Its translation: CASSQGQGGTQYF.

The table lists this clonotype with many counts. V gene TRBV20-1 combines with J gene TRBJ1-6, with 10 bases lining up with TRBD1. The CDR3 extends over 16 amino acids. The germline gives CDR1 DFQATT, CDR2 SNEGSKA (reference sequence). J lost 13 bases, V lost 6 bases, and 18 bases had no gene match. The CDR3 protein is CSALPDRGGTIRPLHF. The DNA for the CDR3 is TGCAGTGCCCTACCGGACAGGGGGGGGACTATTCGGCCCCTCCACTTT.